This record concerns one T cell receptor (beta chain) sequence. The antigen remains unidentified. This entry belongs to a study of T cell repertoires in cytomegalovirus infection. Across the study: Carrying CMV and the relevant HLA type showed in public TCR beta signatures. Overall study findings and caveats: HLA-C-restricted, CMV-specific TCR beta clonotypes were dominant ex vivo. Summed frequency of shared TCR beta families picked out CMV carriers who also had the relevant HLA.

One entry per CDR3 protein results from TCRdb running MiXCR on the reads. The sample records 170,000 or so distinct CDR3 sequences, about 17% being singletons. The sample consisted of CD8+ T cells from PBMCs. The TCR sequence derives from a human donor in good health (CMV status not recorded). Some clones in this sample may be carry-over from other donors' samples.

The DNA for the CDR3 is TGCAGCGTTTTTATGGACACTGAAGCTTTCTTT. As protein: CSVFMDTEAFF. This sequence joins TRBV29-1 and TRBJ1-1; no clear D gene. CDR1 SQVTM and CDR2 ANQGSEA come from the germline V gene. This CDR3 is 11 amino acids long. V gave up 5 bases and J gave up 3 bases, with 7 bases separating them.